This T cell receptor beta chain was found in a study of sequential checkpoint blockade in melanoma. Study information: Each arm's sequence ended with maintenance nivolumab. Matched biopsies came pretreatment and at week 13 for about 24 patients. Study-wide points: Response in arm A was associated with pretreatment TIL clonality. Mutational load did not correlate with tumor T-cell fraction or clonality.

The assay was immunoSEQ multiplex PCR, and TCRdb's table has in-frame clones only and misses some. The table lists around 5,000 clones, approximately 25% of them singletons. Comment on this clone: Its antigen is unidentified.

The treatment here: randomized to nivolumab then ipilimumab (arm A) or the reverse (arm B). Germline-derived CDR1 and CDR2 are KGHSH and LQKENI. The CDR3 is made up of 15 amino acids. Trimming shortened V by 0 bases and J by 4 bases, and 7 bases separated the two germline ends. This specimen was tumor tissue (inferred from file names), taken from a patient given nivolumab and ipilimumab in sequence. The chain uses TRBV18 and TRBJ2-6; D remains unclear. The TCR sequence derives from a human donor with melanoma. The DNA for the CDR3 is TGTGCCAGCTCACCACCGCTGGCGGGGGCCAACGTCCTGACTTTC. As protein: CASSPPLAGANVLTF.